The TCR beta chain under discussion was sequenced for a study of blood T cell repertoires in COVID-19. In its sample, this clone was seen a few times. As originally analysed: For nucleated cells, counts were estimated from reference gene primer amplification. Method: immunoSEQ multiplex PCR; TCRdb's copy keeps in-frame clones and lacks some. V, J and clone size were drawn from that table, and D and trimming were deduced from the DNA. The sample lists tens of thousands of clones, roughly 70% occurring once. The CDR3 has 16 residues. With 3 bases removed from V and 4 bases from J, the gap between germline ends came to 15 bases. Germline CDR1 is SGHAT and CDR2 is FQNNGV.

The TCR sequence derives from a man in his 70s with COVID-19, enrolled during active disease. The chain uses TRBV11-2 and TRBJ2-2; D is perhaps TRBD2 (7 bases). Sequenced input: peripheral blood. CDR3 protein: CASSFSGGGGTGELFF. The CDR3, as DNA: TGTGCCAGCAGCTTTTCTGGGGGAGGGGGCACCGGGGAGCTGTTTTTT.